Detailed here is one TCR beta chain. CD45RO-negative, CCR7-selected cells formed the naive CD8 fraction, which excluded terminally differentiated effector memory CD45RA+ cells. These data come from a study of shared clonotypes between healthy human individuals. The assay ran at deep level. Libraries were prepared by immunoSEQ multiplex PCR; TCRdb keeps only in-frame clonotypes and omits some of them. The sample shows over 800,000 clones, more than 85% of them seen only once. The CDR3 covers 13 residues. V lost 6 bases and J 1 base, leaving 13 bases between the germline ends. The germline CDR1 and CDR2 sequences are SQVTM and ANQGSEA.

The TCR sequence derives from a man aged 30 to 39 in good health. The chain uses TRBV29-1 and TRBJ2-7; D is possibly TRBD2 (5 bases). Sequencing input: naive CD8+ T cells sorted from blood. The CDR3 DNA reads TGCAGCGTCGCGGGTGGGCAGTCCTACGAGCAGTACTTC. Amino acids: CSVAGGQSYEQYF.